These 12 T cell receptor beta chains were sequenced from one sample in a study of blood T cells in healthy people across ages. Using a J-beta primer mix together with a sample-barcoded 5' primer, a second PCR was run for roughly 7 to 12 cycles. From the 5' RACE reads, TCRdb called clonotypes with MiXCR, one entry per CDR3 protein. The sample lists approximately 690,000 distinct CDR3 sequences; roughly 58% were seen once. The specimen was blood. These receptor sequences come from a man aged 55-75 years in good health.

The V and J genes are TRBV5-1 and TRBJ1-5; 8 nucleotides match TRBD1. Germline-derived CDR1 and CDR2 are SGHRS and YFSETQ. V gave up 0 bases and J gave up 4 bases; unmatched junction bases: 12. This CDR3 contains 18 residues. The CDR3 DNA reads as TGCGCCAGCAGCTTGGTCCCCCGGACAGGGAGAGGTAATCAGCCCCAGCATTTT. Its protein product is CASSLVPRTGRGNQPQHF.

The chain recombines TRBV2 with TRBJ2-1; TRBD2 might be the D (5 bases). Trimming took off 9 bases at V and 0 bases at J, with 9 bases between the two ends. This CDR3 comprises 13 residues. The germline CDR1 and CDR2 sequences are SNHLY and FYNNEI. The CDR3 reads CARKRSSYNEQFF. The DNA of the CDR3 is TGTGCCAGGAAGCGGAGCTCCTACAATGAGCAGTTCTTC.

The chain carries TRBV4-1 and TRBJ2-7; D gene unclear. V was shortened by 1 base and J by 0 bases, with 7 bases between the two germline ends. This CDR3 has 14 residues. Germline V lookup: CDR1 MGHRA, CDR2 YSYEKL. The CDR3 region has the DNA TGCGCCAGCAGCCAAGCGACTGACTCCTACGAGCAGTACTTC. Protein sequence: CASSQATDSYEQYF.

The chain employs TRBV12-3 or TRBV12-4 and TRBJ2-7, with unresolved D. CDR3 length: 11 residues. V was shortened by 4 bases and J by 6 bases, with 7 bases between the two germline ends. The CDR3 sequence: CASSSRAEQYF. As DNA, the CDR3 is TGTGCCAGCAGTTCCCGGGCCGAGCAGTACTTC.

CDR3 nucleotide sequence: TGTGCCAGCAGTTACTCGTACGGGACAGGGATTGGCAGCAATCAGCCCCAGCATTTT. The encoded protein is CASSYSYGTGIGSNQPQHF. The chain recombines TRBV6-5 with TRBJ1-5; TRBD1 aligns across 9 bases. This CDR3 spans 19 amino acids. Germline V gene sequence: CDR1 MNHEY, CDR2 SVGAGI. Trimming took 0 bases from V and 1 from J; bases not matched to a gene: 10.

The genes are TRBV20-1 and TRBJ1-1; 9 positions match TRBD1. The CDR3 has 16 residues. Germline V gene sequence: CDR1 DFQATT, CDR2 SNEGSKA (reference sequence). CDR3 in amino acids: CRPPNLPGQGNTEAFF. The CDR3 DNA reads as TGCAGACCTCCGAACCTCCCGGGACAGGGGAACACTGAAGCTTTCTTT.

The V call is TRBV3-1, the J call TRBJ2-5, with D possibly being TRBD1 or TRBD2 (5 bases each). Germline loops: CDR1 LGHDT, CDR2 YNNKEL (reference sequence). V gave up 1 base and J gave up 6 bases, with 15 bases separating them. The CDR3 length is 15 residues. CDR3 nucleotides: TGTGCCAGCAGCCAAGCTGCCGACGGGGCCAAGACCCAGTACTTC. It encodes CASSQAADGAKTQYF.

This clonotype has more than one count but fewer than ten. The rearrangement joins TRBV7-2 to TRBJ2-5; D remains unclear. Trimming removed 5 bases from V and 1 base from J, with 11 bases in between. This CDR3 is 14 amino acids long. Germline CDR1 is SGHTA and CDR2 is FQGNSA. The CDR3 loop is CASSPMETQETQYF. For the CDR3, the DNA is TGTGCCAGCAGCCCGATGGAGACCCAAGAGACCCAGTACTTC. Full variable domain (missing parts from reference TRBV7-2 and TRBJ2-5): GAGVSQSPSNKVTEKGKDVELRCDPISGHTALYWYRQSLGQGLEFLIYFQGNSAPDKSGLPSDRFSAERTGGSVSTLTIQRTQQEDSAVYLCASSPMETQETQYFGPGTRLLVL.

This chain connects TRBV20-1 to TRBJ1-2; the D gene is possibly TRBD1 (5 bases). The CDR3 totals 14 residues. Between the trimmed V and J ends, which lost 0 bases and 0 bases, there was a span of 8 bases. Germline V lookup: CDR1 DFQATT, CDR2 SNEGSKA (reference sequence). CDR3: CSARDGATNYGYTF. The CDR3 bases are TGCAGTGCTAGAGATGGGGCTACTAACTATGGCTACACCTTC.

The gene calls are TRBV3-1 and TRBJ2-5, with D perhaps matching TRBD2 (6 bases). The CDR3 runs 14 residues. The germline CDR1 and CDR2 sequences are LGHDT and YNNKEL (reference sequence). V lost 1 base and J 7 bases, leaving 13 bases between the germline ends. DNA of the CDR3: TGTGCCAGCAGCCAAGGGGGGGTAAGAGGGACCCAGTACTTC. It codes for CASSQGGVRGTQYF.

At least ten counts were recorded for this clonotype. This could be a read error, since a much larger clone is one nucleotide away. The V call is TRBV29-1, the J call TRBJ1-2; perhaps TRBD1 as D (5 bases). Germline V gene sequence: CDR1 SQVTM, CDR2 ANQGSEA. V was trimmed by 0 bases and J by 5 bases, leaving 22 bases between them. CDR3 length: 17 amino acids. The DNA of the CDR3 is TGCAGCGTTGAAGAGTACCGGGGCGGCCGAGGGGTTTATGGCTACACCTTC. Residues: CSVEEYRGGRGVYGYTF. Drawing the rest from reference TRBV29-1 and TRBJ1-2, the complete variable domain is SAVISQKPSRDICQRGTSLTIQCQVDSQVTMMFWYRQQPGQSLTLIATANQGSEATYESGFVIDKFPISRPNLTFSTLTVSNMSPEDSSIYLCSVEEYRGGRGVYGYTFGSGTRLTVV.

This chain uses TRBV6-1 with TRBJ2-5; 7 nucleotides line up with TRBD1. The CDR3 has 17 amino acids. Germline CDR1 is MNHNS and CDR2 is SASEGT. V shed 1 base, J shed 5 bases, and the junction held 13 bases outside the gene matches. In DNA, the CDR3 is TGTGCCAGCAGTGAAGGCGCTTGGTACAGGGGTAGTGAGACCCAGTACTTC. Encoded protein: CASSEGAWYRGSETQYF.